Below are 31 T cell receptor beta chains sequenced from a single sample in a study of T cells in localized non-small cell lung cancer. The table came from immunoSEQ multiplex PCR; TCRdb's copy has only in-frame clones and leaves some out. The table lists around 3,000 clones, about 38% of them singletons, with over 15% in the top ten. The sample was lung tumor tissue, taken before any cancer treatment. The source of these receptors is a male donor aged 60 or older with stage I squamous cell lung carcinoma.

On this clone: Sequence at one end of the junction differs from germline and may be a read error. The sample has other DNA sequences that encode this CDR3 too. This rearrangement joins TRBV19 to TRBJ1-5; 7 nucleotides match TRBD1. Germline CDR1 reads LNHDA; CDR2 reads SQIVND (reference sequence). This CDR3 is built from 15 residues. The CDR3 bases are TGTGCTAGTAGTATTCCCGGCAGGGGGAGTCAGCCTCAGCATTTT. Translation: CASSIPGRGSQPQHF. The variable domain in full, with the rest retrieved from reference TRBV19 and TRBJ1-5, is DGGITQSPKYLFRKEGQNVTLSCEQNLNHDAMYWYRQDPGQGLRLIYYSQIVNDFQKGDIAEGYSVSREKKESFPLTVTSAQKNPTAFYLCASSIPGRGSQPQHFGDGTRLSIL.

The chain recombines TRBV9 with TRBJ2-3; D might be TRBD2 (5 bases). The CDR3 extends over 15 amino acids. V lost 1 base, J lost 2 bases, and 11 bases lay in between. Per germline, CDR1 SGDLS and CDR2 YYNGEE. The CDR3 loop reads CASSVWRSATDTQYF. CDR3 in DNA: TGTGCCAGCAGCGTATGGAGGTCGGCCACAGATACGCAGTATTTT.

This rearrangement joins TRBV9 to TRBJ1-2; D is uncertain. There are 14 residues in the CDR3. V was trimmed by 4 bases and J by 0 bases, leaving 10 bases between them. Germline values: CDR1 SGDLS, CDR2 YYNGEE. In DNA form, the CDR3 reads TGTGCCAGCAGCTCGGGCACTTCTAACTATGGCTACACCTTC. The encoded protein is CASSSGTSNYGYTF.

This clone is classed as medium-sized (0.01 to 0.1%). The CDR3 DNA follows: TGTGCCAGCAGCGGGGACAGTTACTACGAGCAGTACTTC. It is translated as CASSGDSYYEQYF. The V gene is TRBV6-8, the J gene TRBJ2-7; 7 bases fit TRBD1. CDR3 length equals 13 residues. In germline, CDR1 is MNHGY, CDR2 SAAAGT. Trimming at V came to 6 bases and at J to 3 bases, leaving 5 bases not matched to a gene.

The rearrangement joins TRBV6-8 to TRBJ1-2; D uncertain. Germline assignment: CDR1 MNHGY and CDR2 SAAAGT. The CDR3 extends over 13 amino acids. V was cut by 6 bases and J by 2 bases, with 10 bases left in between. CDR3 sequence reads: CASRHGPNYGYTF. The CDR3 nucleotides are TGTGCCAGCAGGCACGGACCGAACTATGGCTACACCTTC.

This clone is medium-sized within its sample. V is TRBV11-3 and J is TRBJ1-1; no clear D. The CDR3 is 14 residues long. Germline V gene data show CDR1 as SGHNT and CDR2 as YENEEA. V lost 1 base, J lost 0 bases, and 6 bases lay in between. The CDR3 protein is CASSLGGMNTEAFF. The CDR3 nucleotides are TGTGCCAGCAGCTTAGGAGGGATGAACACTGAAGCTTTCTTT.

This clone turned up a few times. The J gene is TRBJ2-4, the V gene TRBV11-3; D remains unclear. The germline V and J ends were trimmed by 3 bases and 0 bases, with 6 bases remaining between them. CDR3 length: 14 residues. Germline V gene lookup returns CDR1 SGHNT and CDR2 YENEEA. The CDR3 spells CASSFLLAKNIQYF. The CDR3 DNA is TGTGCCAGCAGCTTTTTGCTAGCCAAAAACATTCAGTACTTC. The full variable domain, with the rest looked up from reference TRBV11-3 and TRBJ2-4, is EAGVVQSPRYKIIEKKQPVAFWCNPISGHNTLYWYLQNLGQGPELLIRYENEEAVDDSQLPKDRFSAERLKGVDSTLKIQPAELGDSAVYLCASSFLLAKNIQYFGAGTRLSVL.

CDR3: CASSPGLETYNEQFF. The CDR3 nucleotides are TGTGCCAGCAGCCCAGGGTTGGAAACCTACAATGAGCAGTTCTTC. The chain recombines TRBV11-3 with TRBJ2-1, with a tentative D call TRBD1 (5 bases). Germline V CDR1 and CDR2: SGHNT, YENEEA. The CDR3 is 15 residues long. Between the trimmed V and J ends, which lost 5 bases and 2 bases, there was a span of 13 bases.

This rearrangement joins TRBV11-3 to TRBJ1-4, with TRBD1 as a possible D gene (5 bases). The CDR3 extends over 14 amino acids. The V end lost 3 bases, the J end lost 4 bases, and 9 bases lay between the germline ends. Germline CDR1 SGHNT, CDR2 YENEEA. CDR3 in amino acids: CASSFTGFNEKLFF. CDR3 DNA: TGTGCCAGCAGCTTTACAGGCTTTAATGAAAAACTGTTTTTT.

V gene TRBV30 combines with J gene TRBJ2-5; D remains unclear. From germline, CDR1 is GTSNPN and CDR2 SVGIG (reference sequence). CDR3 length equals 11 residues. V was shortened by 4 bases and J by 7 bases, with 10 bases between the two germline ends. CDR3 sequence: CAWITPATQYF. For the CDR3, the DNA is TGTGCCTGGATTACCCCGGCGACCCAGTACTTC.

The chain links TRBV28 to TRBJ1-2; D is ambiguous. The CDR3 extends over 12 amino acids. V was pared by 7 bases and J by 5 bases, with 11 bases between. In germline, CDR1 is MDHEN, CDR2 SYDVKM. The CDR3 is CASTASTYGYTF. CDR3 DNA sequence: TGTGCCAGCACTGCCAGCACTTATGGCTACACCTTC.

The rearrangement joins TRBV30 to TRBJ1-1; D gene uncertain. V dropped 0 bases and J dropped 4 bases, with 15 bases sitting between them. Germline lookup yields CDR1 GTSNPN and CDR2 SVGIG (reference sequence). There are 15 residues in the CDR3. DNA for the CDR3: TGTGCCTGGAGTGTAAGGACCGCCCGAGGCACTGAAGCTTTCTTT. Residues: CAWSVRTARGTEAFF.

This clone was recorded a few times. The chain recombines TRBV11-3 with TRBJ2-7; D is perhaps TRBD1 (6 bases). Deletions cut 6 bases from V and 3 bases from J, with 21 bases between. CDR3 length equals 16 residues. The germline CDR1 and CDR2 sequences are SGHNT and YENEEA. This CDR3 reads CASRVGQPYHSYEQYF. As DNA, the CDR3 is TGTGCCAGCAGAGTCGGACAGCCTTACCATAGCTACGAGCAGTACTTC.

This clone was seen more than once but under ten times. In nucleotides, the CDR3 is TGTGCCTGGAGAAGAGCCTACGAGCAGTACTTC. This translates into CAWRRAYEQYF. The rearrangement joins TRBV30 to TRBJ2-7; the D is unclear. This CDR3 has 11 amino acids. Germline loops: CDR1 GTSNPN, CDR2 SVGIG (reference sequence). Trimming took 3 bases from V and 2 from J, leaving 5 bases between them.

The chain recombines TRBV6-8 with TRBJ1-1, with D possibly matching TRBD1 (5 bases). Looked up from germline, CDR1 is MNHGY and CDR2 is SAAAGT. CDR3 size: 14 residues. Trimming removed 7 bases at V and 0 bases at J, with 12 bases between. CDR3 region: CASTRGAMNTEAFF. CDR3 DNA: TGTGCCAGCACGCGGGGCGCGATGAACACTGAAGCTTTCTTT.

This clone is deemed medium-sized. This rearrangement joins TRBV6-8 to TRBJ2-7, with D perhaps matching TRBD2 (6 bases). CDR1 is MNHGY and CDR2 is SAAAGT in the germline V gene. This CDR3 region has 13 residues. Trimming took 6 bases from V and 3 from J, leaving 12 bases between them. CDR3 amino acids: CASSLRRGYEQYF. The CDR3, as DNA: TGTGCCAGCAGCCTCCGGAGGGGCTACGAGCAGTACTTC.

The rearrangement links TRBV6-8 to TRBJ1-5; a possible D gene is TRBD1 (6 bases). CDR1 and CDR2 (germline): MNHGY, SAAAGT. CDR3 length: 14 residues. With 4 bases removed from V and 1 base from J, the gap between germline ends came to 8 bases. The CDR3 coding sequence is TGTGCCAGCAGTTCGGGGGCGAGCAATCAGCCCCAGCATTTT. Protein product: CASSSGASNQPQHF.

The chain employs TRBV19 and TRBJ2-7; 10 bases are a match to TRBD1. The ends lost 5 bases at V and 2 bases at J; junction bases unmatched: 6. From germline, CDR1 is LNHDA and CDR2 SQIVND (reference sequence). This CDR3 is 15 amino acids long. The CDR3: CASSLFGTGAYEQYF. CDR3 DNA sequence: TGTGCCAGTAGTCTCTTCGGGACAGGGGCCTACGAGCAGTACTTC. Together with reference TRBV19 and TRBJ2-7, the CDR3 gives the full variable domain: DGGITQSPKYLFRKEGQNVTLSCEQNLNHDAMYWYRQDPGQGLRLIYYSQIVNDFQKGDIAEGYSVSREKKESFPLTVTSAQKNPTAFYLCASSLFGTGAYEQYFGPGTRLTVT.

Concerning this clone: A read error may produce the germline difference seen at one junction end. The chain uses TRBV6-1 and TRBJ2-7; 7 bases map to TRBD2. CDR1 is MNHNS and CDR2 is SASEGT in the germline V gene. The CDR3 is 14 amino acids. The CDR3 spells CAISEGTMGSEQYF. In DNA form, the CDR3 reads TGTGCCATCAGTGAAGGGACTATGGGCTCCGAGCAGTACTTC.

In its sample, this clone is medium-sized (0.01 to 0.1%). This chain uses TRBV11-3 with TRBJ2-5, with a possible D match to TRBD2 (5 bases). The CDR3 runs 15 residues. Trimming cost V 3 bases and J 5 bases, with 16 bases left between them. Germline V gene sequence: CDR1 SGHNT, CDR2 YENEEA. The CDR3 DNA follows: TGTGCCAGCAGCTTGGAGGAACTTTCTCGGGAGACCCAGTACTTC. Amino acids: CASSLEELSRETQYF. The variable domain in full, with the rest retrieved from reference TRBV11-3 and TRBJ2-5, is EAGVVQSPRYKIIEKKQPVAFWCNPISGHNTLYWYLQNLGQGPELLIRYENEEAVDDSQLPKDRFSAERLKGVDSTLKIQPAELGDSAVYLCASSLEELSRETQYFGPGTRLLVL.

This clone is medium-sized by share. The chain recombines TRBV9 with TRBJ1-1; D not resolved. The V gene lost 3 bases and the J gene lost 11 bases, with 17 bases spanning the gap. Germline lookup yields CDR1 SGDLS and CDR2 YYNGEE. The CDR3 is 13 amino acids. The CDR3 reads CASSDDTSSGAFF. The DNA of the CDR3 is TGTGCCAGCAGCGACGACACCTCCAGTGGGGCTTTCTTT.

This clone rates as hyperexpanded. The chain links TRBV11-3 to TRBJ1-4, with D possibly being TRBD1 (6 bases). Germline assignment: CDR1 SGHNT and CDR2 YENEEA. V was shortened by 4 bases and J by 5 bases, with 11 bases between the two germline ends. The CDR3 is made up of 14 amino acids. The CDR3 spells CASSSWDTNEKLFF. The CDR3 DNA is TGTGCCAGCAGCTCCTGGGACACCAATGAAAAACTGTTTTTT.

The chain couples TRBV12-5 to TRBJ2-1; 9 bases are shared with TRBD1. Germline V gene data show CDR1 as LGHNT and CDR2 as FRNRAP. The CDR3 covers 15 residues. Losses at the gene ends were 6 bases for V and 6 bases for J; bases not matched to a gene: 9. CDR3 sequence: CASGSGTGKGNEQFF. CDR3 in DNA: TGTGCTAGTGGCTCCGGGACAGGGAAGGGCAATGAGCAGTTCTTC.

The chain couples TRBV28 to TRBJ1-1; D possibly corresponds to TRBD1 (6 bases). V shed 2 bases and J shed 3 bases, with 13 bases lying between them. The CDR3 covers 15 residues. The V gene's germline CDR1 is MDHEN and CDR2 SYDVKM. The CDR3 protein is CASSLTGSGDTEAFF. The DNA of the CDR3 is TGTGCCAGCAGTTTAACAGGGTCTGGGGACACTGAAGCTTTCTTT. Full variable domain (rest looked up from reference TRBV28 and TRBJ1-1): DVKVTQSSRYLVKRTGEKVFLECVQDMDHENMFWYRQDPGLGLRLIYFSYDVKMKEKGDIPEGYSVSREKKERFSLILESASTNQTSMYLCASSLTGSGDTEAFFGQGTRLTVV.

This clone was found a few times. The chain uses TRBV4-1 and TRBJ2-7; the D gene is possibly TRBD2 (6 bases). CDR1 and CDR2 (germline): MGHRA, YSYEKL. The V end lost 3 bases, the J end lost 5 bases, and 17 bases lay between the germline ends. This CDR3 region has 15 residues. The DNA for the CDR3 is TGCGCCAGCAGCCAGCTTTTGGGGGGTTCGAACGAGCAGTACTTC. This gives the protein CASSQLLGGSNEQYF.

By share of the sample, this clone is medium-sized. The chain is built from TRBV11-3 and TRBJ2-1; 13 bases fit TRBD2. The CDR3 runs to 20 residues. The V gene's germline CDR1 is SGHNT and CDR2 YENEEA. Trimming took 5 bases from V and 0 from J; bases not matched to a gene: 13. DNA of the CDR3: TGTGCCAGCAGCCTCGGGACTAGCGGGATCCGGTATTACTCCTACAATGAGCAGTTCTTC. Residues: CASSLGTSGIRYYSYNEQFF.

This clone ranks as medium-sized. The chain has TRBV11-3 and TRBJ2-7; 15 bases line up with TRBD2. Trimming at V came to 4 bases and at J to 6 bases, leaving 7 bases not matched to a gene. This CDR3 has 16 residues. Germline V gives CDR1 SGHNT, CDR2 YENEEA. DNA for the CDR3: TGTGCCAGCAGCTGGACTAGCGGGAGGGCTCGGAGCGAGCAGTACTTC. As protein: CASSWTSGRARSEQYF.

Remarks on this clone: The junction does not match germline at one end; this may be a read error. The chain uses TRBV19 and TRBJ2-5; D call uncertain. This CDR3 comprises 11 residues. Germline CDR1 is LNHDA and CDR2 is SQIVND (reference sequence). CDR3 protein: CASSIEETQYF. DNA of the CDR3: TGTGCCAGTAGCATAGAAGAGACCCAGTACTTC.

Written as DNA, the CDR3 is TGTGCCAGCAGTCCCCCCCAGGGATCGACTAATGAAAAACTGTTTTTT. It encodes CASSPPQGSTNEKLFF. J is TRBJ1-4 and V is TRBV28; D is perhaps TRBD1 (5 bases). The CDR3 extends over 16 amino acids. The germline gives CDR1 MDHEN, CDR2 SYDVKM. V lost 5 bases to trimming and J lost 2 bases, with 15 bases between them.

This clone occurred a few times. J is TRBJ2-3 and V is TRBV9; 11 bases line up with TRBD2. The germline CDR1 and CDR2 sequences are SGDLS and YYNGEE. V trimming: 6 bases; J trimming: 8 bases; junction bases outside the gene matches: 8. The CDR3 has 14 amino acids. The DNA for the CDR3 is TGTGCCAGCACTGGGACTAGCGGCGTAGGTACGCAGTATTTT. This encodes CASTGTSGVGTQYF.

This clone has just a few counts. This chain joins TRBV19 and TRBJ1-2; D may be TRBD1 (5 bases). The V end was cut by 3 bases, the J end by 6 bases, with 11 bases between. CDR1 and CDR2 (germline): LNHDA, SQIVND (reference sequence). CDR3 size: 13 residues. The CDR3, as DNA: TGTGCCAGTAGTATCCTGGCAGGGCATGGCTACACCTTC. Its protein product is CASSILAGHGYTF.